This entry lists 25 T cell receptor beta chains sequenced from one sample in a study. TCRdb independently ran MiXCR on the 5' RACE reads; one entry per CDR3 protein. The sample has around 30,000 distinct CDR3 sequences, roughly 24% seen once. The sequenced sample was naive CD4+ T cells sorted from a lymph node. Subset indicated: naive CD4+ T cells, CD4+CD45RA+CD25-. These receptors came from a female donor with breast cancer.

This chain uses TRBV7-6 with TRBJ2-2; the match to TRBD2 covers 7 bases. The V gene end was trimmed by 2 bases and the J gene end by 6 bases; junction bases not matched to a gene: 9. There are 16 residues in the CDR3. In germline, CDR1 is SGHVS, CDR2 FNYEAQ. The CDR3 sequence is CASSLSSGPGAGELFF. The CDR3 DNA reads TGTGCCAGCAGCTTATCTAGCGGTCCTGGGGCCGGGGAGCTGTTTTTT.

V is TRBV28 and J is TRBJ1-1, with D perhaps TRBD1 (5 bases). The CDR3 runs 15 residues. Germline CDR1 reads MDHEN; CDR2 reads SYDVKM. Trimming pared 6 bases from V and 1 base from J, leaving 15 bases between. CDR3 amino acids: CASSPAGTPNTEAFF. CDR3 bases: TGTGCCAGCAGCCCCGCGGGGACCCCGAACACTGAAGCTTTCTTT.

V is TRBV12-3 or TRBV12-4 and J is TRBJ1-4, with D unresolved. The CDR3 has 14 amino acids. V was shortened by 8 bases and J by 0 bases, with 10 bases between the two germline ends. DNA for the CDR3: TGTGCCAGCTCCTCGGGTGCAACTAATGAAAAACTGTTTTTT. Encoded protein: CASSSGATNEKLFF.

In this sample, this clonotype turned up a few times. Relative to the germline gene, one junction end is altered; a read error may explain this. The rearrangement links TRBV7-9 to TRBJ2-7; either TRBD1 or TRBD2 may fit D (6 bases each). The CDR3 loop spans 15 amino acids. CDR1 and CDR2 (germline): SEHNR, FQNEAQ (reference sequence). The CDR3 loop reads CASSKTSGGPSQYCF. The CDR3, as DNA: TGTGCCAGCAGTAAAACCTCCGGGGGCCCGAGCCAGTACTGCTTC.

The chain has TRBV5-1 and TRBJ2-3; D remains ambiguous. The germline V and J ends were trimmed by 0 bases and 6 bases, with 11 bases remaining between them. The V gene's germline CDR1 is SGHRS and CDR2 YFSETQ. This CDR3 spans 14 amino acids. The CDR3 is CASSLGMRWDTQYF. The CDR3 nucleotides are TGCGCCAGCAGCTTGGGTATGAGGTGGGATACGCAGTATTTT.

The chain links TRBV7-2 to TRBJ1-3; 7 bases line up with TRBD1. CDR1 is SGHTA, CDR2 FQGNSA, per germline. This CDR3 contains 14 residues. The V segment lost 5 bases and the J segment 5 bases; nucleotides outside the gene matches: 6. In DNA form, the CDR3 reads TGTGCCAGCAGCCAAAGACAGGGCAGAAACACCATATATTTT. Translation gives CASSQRQGRNTIYF.

This clonotype has a count of ten or more. The chain has TRBV20-1 and TRBJ1-1; possibly TRBD1 for D (6 bases). Looked up from germline, CDR1 is DFQATT and CDR2 is SNEGSKA (reference sequence). The CDR3 loop spans 15 amino acids. Trimming left V 4 bases short and J 3 bases short, with 18 bases between. CDR3 in amino acids: CSATTGREGDTEAFF. CDR3 nucleotide sequence: TGCAGTGCTACTACAGGGAGAGAGGGGGACACTGAAGCTTTCTTT.

This clonotype was counted only a few times. The chain links TRBV12-3 or TRBV12-4 to TRBJ2-7, with 7 bases aligning to TRBD1. This CDR3 is 14 amino acids long. The ends lost 0 bases at V and 7 bases at J; junction bases unmatched: 6. In nucleotides, the CDR3 is TGTGCCAGCAGTTTAGCTGACAGGGTAGGGGAGCAGTACTTC. The encoded protein is CASSLADRVGEQYF.

Of note for this clonotype: This sequence may be a read error, since a much larger clone differs from it by one base. The chain recombines TRBV12-3 or TRBV12-4 with TRBJ1-5; weak D call: TRBD1 (5 bases). There are 15 residues in the CDR3. CDR3 DNA: TGTGCCGGCAGGTATGGGGGGTATAGCAATCAGCCCCAGCATTTT. This translates into CAGRYGGYSNQPQHF.

The rearrangement links TRBV5-1 to TRBJ1-2; D unresolved. The CDR3 has 12 residues. V lost 3 bases and J lost 6, with 9 bases in between. Germline CDR1 reads SGHRS; CDR2 reads YFSETQ. The CDR3 is CASSYTGDGYTF. The CDR3 nucleotides read TGCGCCAGCAGCTACACCGGGGATGGCTACACCTTC.

With regard to this clonotype: The junction shows a germline mismatch at one end, possibly a read error. The J gene is TRBJ2-2, the V gene TRBV11-3; D not resolved. CDR1 and CDR2 (germline): SGHNT, YENEEA. The CDR3 spans 12 residues. The CDR3 DNA reads TGTGCCTGCAGCCCTAATTCCGGGGAGCTGTTTTTT. It codes for CACSPNSGELFF.

This clonotype was found many times. J is TRBJ1-6 and V is TRBV18, with TRBD1 matching over 7 bases. Looked up from germline, CDR1 is KGHSH and CDR2 is LQKENI. V dropped 2 bases and J dropped 8; count of bases not matched to a gene: 0. CDR3 length equals 13 residues. The CDR3 DNA follows: TGTGCCAGCTCACCAGACAGGGATTCACCCCTCCACTTT. The encoded protein is CASSPDRDSPLHF.

This clonotype was observed once. The J gene is TRBJ2-7, the V gene TRBV3-1, with unresolved D. This CDR3 has 13 amino acids. In germline, CDR1 is LGHDT, CDR2 YNNKEL (reference sequence). Trimming took 0 bases from V and 0 from J, leaving 3 bases between them. The CDR3 sequence: CASSQEGSYEQYF. The CDR3 nucleotides read TGTGCCAGCAGCCAAGAAGGCTCCTACGAGCAGTACTTC.

This clonotype was found a few times. The rearrangement uses TRBV7-9 and TRBJ1-5; weak D call: TRBD1 (5 bases). Germline CDR1 SEHNR, CDR2 FQNEAQ (reference sequence). This CDR3 has 17 amino acids. Between the trimmed V and J ends, which lost 0 bases and 3 bases, there was a span of 15 bases. CDR3 residues: CASSLAPAGLNNQPQHF. CDR3 in DNA: TGTGCCAGCAGCTTAGCCCCCGCAGGGTTGAACAATCAGCCCCAGCATTTT. Based on the CDR3 plus reference TRBV7-9 and TRBJ1-5, the full variable domain is DTGVSQNPRHKITKRGQNVTFRCDPISEHNRLYWYRQTLGQGPEFLTYFQNEAQLEKSRLLSDRFSAERPKGSFSTLEIQRTEQGDSAMYLCASSLAPAGLNNQPQHFGDGTRLSIL.

This clonotype was observed a few times. The chain couples TRBV27 to TRBJ2-7; possibly TRBD2 for D (5 bases). Trimming removed 2 bases from V and 2 bases from J, with 7 bases in between. Germline CDR1 is MNHEY and CDR2 is SMNVEV (reference sequence). This CDR3 is built from 13 residues. In DNA, the CDR3 is TGTGCCAGCAGTTTAGTCGGGGCCTACGAGCAGTACTTC. This encodes CASSLVGAYEQYF.

The CDR3 sequence: CASSPGGEPGYF. CDR3 DNA: TGCGCCAGCAGCCCTGGGGGCGAACCCGGGTACTTC. The V and J genes are TRBV5-1 and TRBJ2-5, with TRBD1 as a possible D gene (6 bases). V lost 4 bases to trimming and J lost 13 bases, with 17 bases between them. Germline CDR1 reads SGHRS; CDR2 reads YFSETQ. CDR3 length: 12 residues.

This clonotype was counted only a few times. The J gene is TRBJ2-1, the V gene TRBV4-2, with 9 bases matching TRBD2. Germline assignment: CDR1 LGHNA and CDR2 YNFKEQ. The CDR3 has 16 amino acids. Trimming at V came to 0 bases and at J to 2 bases, leaving 2 bases not matched to a gene. The CDR3 nucleotides read TGTGCCAGCAGCCAAGAGAGGACTAGCGCCTACAATGAGCAGTTCTTC. It codes for CASSQERTSAYNEQFF.

This clonotype was counted between two and nine times. DNA of the CDR3: TGTGCCAGCAGGGGGAACTACGAGCAGTACTTC. It is translated as CASRGNYEQYF. The rearrangement joins TRBV6-2 or TRBV6-3 to TRBJ2-7; D gene uncertain. The V and J ends lost 6 bases and 3 bases respectively, with 6 bases between them. Germline CDR1 is MNHEY and CDR2 is SVGEGT. The CDR3 consists of 11 residues.

This clonotype was counted ten times or more. The chain couples TRBV20-1 to TRBJ2-1; D could derive from TRBD1 or TRBD2 (5 bases each). Trimming left V 2 bases short and J 5 bases short, with 22 bases between. Germline CDR1 DFQATT, CDR2 SNEGSKA (reference sequence). This CDR3 is 17 amino acids long. This CDR3 reads CSARRDRGLNLDNEQFF. The DNA for the CDR3 is TGCAGTGCTAGAAGGGACCGGGGCCTCAATTTAGACAATGAGCAGTTCTTC.

The chain uses TRBV24-1 and TRBJ2-2; D gene ambiguous. Looked up from germline, CDR1 is KGHDR and CDR2 is SFDVKD. The CDR3 covers 14 residues. V was shortened by 0 bases and J by 5 bases, with 6 bases between the two germline ends. DNA of the CDR3: TGTGCCACCAGTGATTTGCGTAAGACCGGGGAGCTGTTTTTT. Amino acids: CATSDLRKTGELFF.

This clonotype was observed at least ten times. The J gene is TRBJ1-1, the V gene TRBV10-3, with no clear D. The CDR3 sequence is 14 residues long. Germline CDR1 reads ENHRY; CDR2 reads SYGVKD. The V end lost 6 bases, the J end lost 1 base, and 12 bases lay between the germline ends. The CDR3 is CAISPREANTEAFF. The CDR3 DNA sequence: TGTGCCATCAGCCCTAGGGAGGCGAACACTGAAGCTTTCTTT.

This clonotype turned up a few times. This may be a read error: a much more frequent sequence differs by one nucleotide. The chain recombines TRBV5-4 with TRBJ1-2; D unclear. The CDR3 has 13 amino acids. The germline gives CDR1 SGHNT, CDR2 YYREEE (reference sequence). The CDR3 bases are TGTGCCAGCAGTTTGGACGGGAACTATGGCTACACCTTC. It yields the protein CASSLDGNYGYTF.

This clonotype was seen many times. The rearrangement uses TRBV12-3 or TRBV12-4 and TRBJ2-7; D may be TRBD1 (5 bases). This CDR3 has 14 amino acids. The V end was cut by 5 bases, the J end by 3 bases, with 14 bases between. The CDR3 sequence is CASSNSGQSYEQYF. The CDR3 DNA reads as TGTGCCAGCAGTAATTCAGGGCAGAGCTACGAGCAGTACTTC.

The V call is TRBV10-3, the J call TRBJ1-6; a weak D match, TRBD1 (5 bases). Germline V gene lookup returns CDR1 ENHRY and CDR2 SYGVKD. With 3 bases removed from V and 7 bases from J, the gap between germline ends came to 13 bases. This CDR3 is built from 15 residues. The CDR3 nucleotides are TGTGCCATCAGTGATCAACAGGAGTGGAATTCACCCCTCCACTTT. Its translation: CAISDQQEWNSPLHF.

About this clonotype itself: Given a much more abundant clone one base away, this may be a read error. This chain uses TRBV28 with TRBJ2-7, with no clear D. The CDR3 consists of 13 residues. V was shortened by 7 bases and J by 1 base, with 11 bases between the two germline ends. Germline-derived CDR1 and CDR2 are MDHEN and SYDVKM. The CDR3 here is CASTDGYSYEQYF. CDR3 nucleotides: TGTGCCAGCACCGATGGATATTCCTACGAGCAGTACTTC.